This TCR beta chain was obtained from a study of blood T cell repertoires in COVID-19. Study-wide background: The cDNA or gDNA used as material had been derived from T cells, B-cell-depleted T cells, or PBMCs.

Cohorts were based on clinical histories the participants reported. This clone was picked up many times. Original processing notes: Estimation of nucleated cell counts was performed using reference gene primer amplification. The method was immunoSEQ multiplex PCR; TCRdb's version includes in-frame clones alone and lacks a portion of them. Clonal size and the V and J genes are those of that table, whereas D and trimming came from the DNA. The sample has around 150,000 clones; over 75% are singletons. This CDR3 has 13 amino acids. V was cut by 6 bases and J by 1 base, with 7 bases left in between. The J gene is TRBJ2-4, the V gene TRBV12-3 or TRBV12-4; maybe TRBD2 (6 bases). The TCR comes from a woman aged 45-65 years who had recovered from COVID-19. The specimen sequenced was PBMCs or T cells enriched from blood (not recorded which). This CDR3 reads CASRRGAKNIQYF. Written as DNA, the CDR3 is TGTGCCAGCAGGCGGGGTGCCAAAAACATTCAGTACTTC.